Detailed here is one T cell receptor beta chain. It lacks a known antigen. Base-call qualities are not available, and no considerably larger clone is one nucleotide away. Whole blood was collected in K2EDTA tubes by collaborating institutions according to the institutions' own protocols. For TCRbeta analysis, collaborators shipped samples in one of three forms: frozen whole blood, isolated PBMCs, or DNA extracted from either of those sample types. Clipping removes 7 bases from V and 2 bases from J, with 16 as the unmatched junction base count. Reading the germline V gene (reference sequence) gives CDR1 LGHDT and CDR2 YNNKEL. Taken from cysteine to phenylalanine, the CDR3 has 18 residues. Only the CDR3 part of the read is kept: 54 bases, read in frame from the first base. The data derive from a study of blood T cell repertoires in COVID-19 (dated by TCRdb to 2020 to 2021). For the wider study: The collaborator samples originated in the United States, Italy and Spain and spanned the acute and convalescent phases of COVID-19. The prospective study material was composed of cDNA or gDNA derived from T cells, B-cell-depleted T cells, or PBMCs. The dataset comprised deeply sampled blood TCRbeta repertoires from subjects exposed to, actively infected with, or recovered from COVID-19. The repertoires were made available in a free public database intended to serve as a resource for research on the immune response to SARS-CoV-2. Samples came from the ongoing ImmuneRACE study (first 160 participants) plus 1,254 subjects from 6 global collaborators. The sample metadata nearly always contained a de-identified subject ID, COVID-19 status, age in years and sex. Where available, HLA class I and class II types were taken from metadata supplied by the sample provider and were not determined by assay-based typing.

TCRbeta CDR3 regions were amplified from genomic DNA by means of the immunoSEQ Assay, a bias-controlled multiplex PCR. The study's processing was this. The number of nucleated cells in each sample was estimated by amplification of reference gene primers within the assay. Sequence reads were collapsed and filtered to measure the absolute abundance of every unique TCRbeta CDR3 rearrangement. For each sample, productive Simpson clonality was calculated by taking the square root of Simpson's diversity index across productive rearrangements. The clones in this table, taken by TCRdb from immuneACCESS, are in-frame only. Not every clone is retained; where verified, under half of the shortfall comes from an unresolved V gene, and the cause of the rest is unknown. The V and J calls and clone size were taken over from that table, and D and trimming were inferred from the DNA. A total of approximately 58,000 clones appear in this sample, 75% to 95% of them only once. The biggest ten clones account for about 9.1% of the sample.

Broader findings and caveats from the paper: How much clinical and demographic metadata was included differed by source and by participant, and the metadata was provided uncurated.

The sequence came from a woman older than 75 with active COVID-19. The rearranged chain carries TRBV3-1 (or the pseudogene TRBV3-2) and TRBJ2-2, with 7 junctional bases fitting TRBD2. The sequenced sample consisted of peripheral blood. The DNA is TGTGCCAGCAACCCCTCGGACGGGAGGCGGATTAACACCGGGGAGCTGTTTTTT. It translates as CASNPSDGRRINTGELFF.